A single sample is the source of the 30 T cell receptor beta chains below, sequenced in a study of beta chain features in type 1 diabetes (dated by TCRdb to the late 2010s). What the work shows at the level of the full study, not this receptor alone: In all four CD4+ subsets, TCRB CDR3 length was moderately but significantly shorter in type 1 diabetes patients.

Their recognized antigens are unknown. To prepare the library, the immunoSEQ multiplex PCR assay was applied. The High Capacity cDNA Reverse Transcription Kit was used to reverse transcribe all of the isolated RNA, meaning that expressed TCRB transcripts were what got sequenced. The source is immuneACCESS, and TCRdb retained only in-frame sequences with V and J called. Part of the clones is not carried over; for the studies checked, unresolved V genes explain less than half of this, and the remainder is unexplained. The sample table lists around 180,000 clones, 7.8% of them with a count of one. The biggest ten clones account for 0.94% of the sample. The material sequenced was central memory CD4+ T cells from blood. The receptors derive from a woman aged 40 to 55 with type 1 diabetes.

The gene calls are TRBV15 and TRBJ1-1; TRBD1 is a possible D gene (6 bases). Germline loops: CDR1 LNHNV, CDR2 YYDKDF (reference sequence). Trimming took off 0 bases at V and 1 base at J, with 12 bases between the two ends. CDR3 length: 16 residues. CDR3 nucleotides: TGTGCCACCAGCAGAGATCGCGGCAGGGGGAACACTGAAGCTTTCTTT. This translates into CATSRDRGRGNTEAFF.

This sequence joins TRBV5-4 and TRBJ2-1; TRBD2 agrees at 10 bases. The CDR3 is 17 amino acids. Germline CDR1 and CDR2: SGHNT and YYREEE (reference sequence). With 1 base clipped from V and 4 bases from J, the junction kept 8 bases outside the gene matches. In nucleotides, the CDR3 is TGTGCCAGCAGCTTGAGACCCCTAGCGGGGGTATACAATGAGCAGTTCTTC. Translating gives CASSLRPLAGVYNEQFF.

CDR3 nucleotides: TGTGCCAGCAACCAGAGGGTACTAGCGGGAGTGAGGAGCTCCTACAATGAGCAGTTCTTC. Translation: CASNQRVLAGVRSSYNEQFF. The chain carries TRBV21-1 and TRBJ2-1; TRBD2 is taken as the D call from the table, unchecked against the DNA. TRBV21-1 is an annotated pseudogene. CDR3 length equals 20 residues.

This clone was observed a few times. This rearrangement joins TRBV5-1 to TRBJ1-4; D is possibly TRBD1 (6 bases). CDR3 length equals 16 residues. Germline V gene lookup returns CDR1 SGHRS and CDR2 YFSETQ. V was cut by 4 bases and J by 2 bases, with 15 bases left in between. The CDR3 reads CASSHPPGATNEKLFF. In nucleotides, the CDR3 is TGCGCCAGCAGCCATCCTCCAGGGGCGACTAATGAAAAACTGTTTTTT.

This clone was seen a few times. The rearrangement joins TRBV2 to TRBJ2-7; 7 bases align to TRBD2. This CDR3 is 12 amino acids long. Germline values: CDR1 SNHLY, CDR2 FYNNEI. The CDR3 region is CYTGEGAGKQYF. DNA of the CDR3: TGTTATACCGGGGAGGGAGCCGGGAAGCAGTACTTC.

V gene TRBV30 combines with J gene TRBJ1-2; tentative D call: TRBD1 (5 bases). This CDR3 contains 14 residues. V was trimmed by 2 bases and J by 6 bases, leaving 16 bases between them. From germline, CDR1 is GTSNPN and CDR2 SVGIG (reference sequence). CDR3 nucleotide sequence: TGTGCCTGGAGTTTAAGCCGGGACTGGGATGGCTACACCTTC. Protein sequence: CAWSLSRDWDGYTF.

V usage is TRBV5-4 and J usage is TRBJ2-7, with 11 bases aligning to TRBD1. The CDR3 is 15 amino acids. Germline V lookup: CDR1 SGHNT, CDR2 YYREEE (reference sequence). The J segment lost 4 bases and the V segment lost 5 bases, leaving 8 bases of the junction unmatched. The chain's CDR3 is CASSYGQGALYEQYF. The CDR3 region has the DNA TGTGCCAGCAGTTACGGACAGGGGGCTTTGTACGAGCAGTACTTC.

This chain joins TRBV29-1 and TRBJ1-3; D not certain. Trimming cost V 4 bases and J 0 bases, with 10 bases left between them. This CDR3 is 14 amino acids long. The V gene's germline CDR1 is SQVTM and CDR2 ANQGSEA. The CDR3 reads CSVGGLNSGNTIYF. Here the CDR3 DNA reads TGCAGCGTTGGAGGCCTCAACTCTGGAAACACCATATATTTT.

The DNA for the CDR3 is TGTGCCAGCAGACGACAGGGGTTCACCTATGGCTACACCTTC. Translated, it gives CASRRQGFTYGYTF. The chain is built from TRBV6-5 and TRBJ1-2; 8 positions agree with TRBD1. CDR1 is MNHEY, CDR2 SVGAGI, per germline. J lost 4 bases, V lost 6 bases, and 7 bases had no gene match. The CDR3 has 14 amino acids.

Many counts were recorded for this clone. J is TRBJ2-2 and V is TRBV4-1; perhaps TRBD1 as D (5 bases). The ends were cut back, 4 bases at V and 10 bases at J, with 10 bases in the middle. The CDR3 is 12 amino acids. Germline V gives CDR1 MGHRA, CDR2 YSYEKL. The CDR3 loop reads CASSPGWEELFF. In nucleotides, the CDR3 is TGCGCCAGCAGCCCAGGGTGGGAGGAGCTGTTTTTT.

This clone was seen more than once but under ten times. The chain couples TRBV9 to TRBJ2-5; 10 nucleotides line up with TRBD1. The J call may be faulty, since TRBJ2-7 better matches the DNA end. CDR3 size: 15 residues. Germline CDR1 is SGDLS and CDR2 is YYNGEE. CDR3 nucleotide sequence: TGTGCCAGCAGCGTCGGACAGGGGGGCGGGCTCGAGCAGTACTTC. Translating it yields CASSVGQGGGLEQYF.

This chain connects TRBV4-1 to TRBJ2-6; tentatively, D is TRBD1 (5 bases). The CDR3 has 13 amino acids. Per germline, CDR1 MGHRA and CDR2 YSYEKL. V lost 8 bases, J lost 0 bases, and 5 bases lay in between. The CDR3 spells CASGASGANVLTF. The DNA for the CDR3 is TGCGCCAGCGGGGCCTCTGGGGCCAACGTCCTGACTTTC.

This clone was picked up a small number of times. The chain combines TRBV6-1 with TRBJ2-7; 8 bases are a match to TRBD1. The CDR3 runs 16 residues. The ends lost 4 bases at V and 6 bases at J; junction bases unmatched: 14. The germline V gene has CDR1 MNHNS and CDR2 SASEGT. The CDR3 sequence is CASSARAGQGLVEQYF. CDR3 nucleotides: TGTGCCAGCAGTGCCAGGGCCGGACAGGGTCTCGTCGAGCAGTACTTC.

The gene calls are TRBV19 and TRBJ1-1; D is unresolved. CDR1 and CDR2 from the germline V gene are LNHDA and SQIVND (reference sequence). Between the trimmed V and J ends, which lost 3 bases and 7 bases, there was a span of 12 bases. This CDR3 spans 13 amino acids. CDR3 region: CASSISGKGEAFF. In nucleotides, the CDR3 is TGTGCCAGTAGTATCAGCGGTAAGGGTGAAGCTTTCTTT.

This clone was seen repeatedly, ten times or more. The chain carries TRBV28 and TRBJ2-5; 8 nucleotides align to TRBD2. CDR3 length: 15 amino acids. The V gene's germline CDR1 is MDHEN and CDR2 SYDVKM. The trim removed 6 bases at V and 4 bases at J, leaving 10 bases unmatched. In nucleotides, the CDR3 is TGTGCCAGCAGCCCCGGGCGGGGGGCCACAGAGACCCAGTACTTC. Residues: CASSPGRGATETQYF.

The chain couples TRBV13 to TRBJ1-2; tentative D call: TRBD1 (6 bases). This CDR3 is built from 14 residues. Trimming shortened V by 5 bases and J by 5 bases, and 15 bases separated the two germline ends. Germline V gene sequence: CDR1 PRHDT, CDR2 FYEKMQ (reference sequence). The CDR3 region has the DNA TGTGCCAGCAGCCCCCCCGCACAGGGTTATGGCTACACCTTC. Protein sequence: CASSPPAQGYGYTF.

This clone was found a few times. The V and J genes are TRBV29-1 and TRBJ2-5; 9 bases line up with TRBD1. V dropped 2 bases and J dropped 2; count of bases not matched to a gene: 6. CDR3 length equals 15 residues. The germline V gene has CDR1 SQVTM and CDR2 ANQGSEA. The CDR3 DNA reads TGCAGCGTTGAACAGTCCGGGACAGGGCAAGAGACCCAGTACTTC. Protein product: CSVEQSGTGQETQYF. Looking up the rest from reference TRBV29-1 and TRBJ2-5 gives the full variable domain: SAVISQKPSRDICQRGTSLTIQCQVDSQVTMMFWYRQQPGQSLTLIATANQGSEATYESGFVIDKFPISRPNLTFSTLTVSNMSPEDSSIYLCSVEQSGTGQETQYFGPGTRLLVL.

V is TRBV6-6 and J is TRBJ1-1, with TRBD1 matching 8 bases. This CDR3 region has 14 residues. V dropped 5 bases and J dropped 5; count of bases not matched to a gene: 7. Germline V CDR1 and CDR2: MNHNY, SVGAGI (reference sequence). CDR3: CASSPQGAWTEAFF. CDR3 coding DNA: TGTGCCAGCAGTCCGCAGGGGGCGTGGACTGAAGCTTTCTTT.

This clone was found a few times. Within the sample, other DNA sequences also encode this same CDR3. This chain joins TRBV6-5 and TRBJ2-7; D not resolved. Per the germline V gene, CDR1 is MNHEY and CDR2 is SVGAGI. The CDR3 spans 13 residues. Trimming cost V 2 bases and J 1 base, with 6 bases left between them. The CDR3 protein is CASSYRSSYEQYF. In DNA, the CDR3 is TGTGCCAGCAGTTACAGGAGTTCCTACGAGCAGTACTTC.

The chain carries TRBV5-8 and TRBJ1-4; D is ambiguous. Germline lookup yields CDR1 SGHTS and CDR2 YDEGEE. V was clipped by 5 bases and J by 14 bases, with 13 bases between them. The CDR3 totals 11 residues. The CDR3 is CASRVEPRLFF. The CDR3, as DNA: TGTGCCAGCAGAGTGGAGCCCCGGCTGTTTTTT.

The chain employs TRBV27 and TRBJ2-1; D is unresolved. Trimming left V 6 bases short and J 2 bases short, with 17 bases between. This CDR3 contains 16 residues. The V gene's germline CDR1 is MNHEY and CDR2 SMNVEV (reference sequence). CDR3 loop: CASRPNPIAPYNEQFF. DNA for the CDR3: TGTGCCAGCAGACCAAATCCAATAGCCCCCTACAATGAGCAGTTCTTC.

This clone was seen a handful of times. The CDR3 coding sequence is TGTGCCAGCAGTTTCGAGGGTTCGGGCTACAAGCAGTATTTT. This translates into CASSFEGSGYKQYF. This chain joins TRBV27 and TRBJ2-3; D is possibly TRBD2 (5 bases). Between the trimmed V and J ends, which lost 3 bases and 11 bases, there was a span of 18 bases. Germline values: CDR1 MNHEY, CDR2 SMNVEV (reference sequence). The CDR3 runs to 14 residues.

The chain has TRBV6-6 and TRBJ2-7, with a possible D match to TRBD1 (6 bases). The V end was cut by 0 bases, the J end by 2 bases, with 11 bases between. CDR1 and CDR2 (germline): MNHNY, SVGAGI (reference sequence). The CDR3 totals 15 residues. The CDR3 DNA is TGTGCCAGCAGTTACTCAACAGGGCGCGCCTACGAGCAGTACTTC. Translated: CASSYSTGRAYEQYF.

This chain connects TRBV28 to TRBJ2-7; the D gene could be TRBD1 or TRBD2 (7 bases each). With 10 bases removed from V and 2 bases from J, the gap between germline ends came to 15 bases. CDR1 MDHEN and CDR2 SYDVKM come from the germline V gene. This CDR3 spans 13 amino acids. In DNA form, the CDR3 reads TGTGCCACCAGGGGGGGTTCGACCTACGAGCAGTACTTC. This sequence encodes CATRGGSTYEQYF.

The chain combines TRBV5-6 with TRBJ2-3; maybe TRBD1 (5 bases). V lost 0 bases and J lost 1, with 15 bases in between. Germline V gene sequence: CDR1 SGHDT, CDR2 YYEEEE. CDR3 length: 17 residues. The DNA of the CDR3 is TGTGCCAGCAGCTTGGGACCAGGGTCCGTGGGCACAGATACGCAGTATTTT. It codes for CASSLGPGSVGTDTQYF. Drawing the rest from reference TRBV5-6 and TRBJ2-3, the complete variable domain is DAGVTQSPTHLIKTRGQQVTLRCSPKSGHDTVSWYQQALGQGPQFIFQYYEEEERQRGNFPDRFSGHQFPNYSSELNVNALLLGDSALYLCASSLGPGSVGTDTQYFGPGTRLTVL.

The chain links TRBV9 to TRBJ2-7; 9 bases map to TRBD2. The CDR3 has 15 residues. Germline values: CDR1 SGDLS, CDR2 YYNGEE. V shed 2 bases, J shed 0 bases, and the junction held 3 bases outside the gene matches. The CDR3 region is CASSVLAGSSYEQYF. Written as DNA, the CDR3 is TGTGCCAGCAGCGTTCTAGCGGGGAGCTCCTACGAGCAGTACTTC.

The CDR3 sequence: CASSTTGGKIGEQFF. In DNA form, the CDR3 reads TGTGCCAGCAGCACGACAGGTGGGAAGATTGGTGAGCAGTTCTTC. This sequence joins TRBV7-2 and TRBJ2-1, with a weak D call TRBD1 (6 bases). Looked up from germline, CDR1 is SGHTA and CDR2 is FQGNSA. Trimming stripped 5 bases from V and 9 bases from J, with 20 bases between. The CDR3 spans 15 residues.

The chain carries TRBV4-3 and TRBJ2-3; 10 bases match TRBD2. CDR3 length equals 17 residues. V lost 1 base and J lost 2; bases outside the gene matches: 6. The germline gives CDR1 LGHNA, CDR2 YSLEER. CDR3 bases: TGCGCCAGCAGCCAAGGGAGCGGGGGGGATCTCACAGATACGCAGTATTTT. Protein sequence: CASSQGSGGDLTDTQYF.

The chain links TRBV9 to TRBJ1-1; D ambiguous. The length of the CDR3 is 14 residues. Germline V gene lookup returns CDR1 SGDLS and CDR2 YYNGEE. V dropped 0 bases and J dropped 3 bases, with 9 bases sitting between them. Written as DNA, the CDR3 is TGTGCCAGCAGCGTAGCTGGGCAGGACACTGAAGCTTTCTTT. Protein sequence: CASSVAGQDTEAFF.

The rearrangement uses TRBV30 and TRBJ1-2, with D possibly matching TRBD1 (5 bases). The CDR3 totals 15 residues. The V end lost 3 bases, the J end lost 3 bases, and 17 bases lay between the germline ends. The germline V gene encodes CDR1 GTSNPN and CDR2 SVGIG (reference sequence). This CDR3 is CAWSRTDSYYYGYTF. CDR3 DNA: TGTGCCTGGAGCCGGACCGACAGTTATTACTATGGCTACACCTTC.